Shown below are 31 T cell receptor beta chains from a single sample sequenced in a study of blood T cell repertoires in COVID-19. Sequencing was performed with immunoSEQ multiplex PCR; in TCRdb, only in-frame clones are kept and a portion is missing. This table has about 180,000 clones, approximately 85% appearing once. Material for sequencing was peripheral blood. The receptors shown here come from a man in his sixties with acute or convalescent COVID-19.

V usage is TRBV28 and J usage is TRBJ2-1; TRBD2 aligns across 7 bases. The CDR3 length is 15 residues. Per the germline V gene, CDR1 is MDHEN and CDR2 is SYDVKM. The J segment lost 7 bases and the V segment lost 1 base, leaving 7 bases of the junction unmatched. CDR3 region: CASSLLRESRNEQFF. The DNA of the CDR3 is TGTGCCAGCAGTTTATTGCGGGAGTCGAGAAATGAGCAGTTCTTC.

The count of this clone is one. J is TRBJ2-2 and V is TRBV7-2; 9 nucleotides agree with TRBD2. After removal of 5 bases from V and 5 bases from J, the junction contained 9 bases not matched to a gene. The length of the CDR3 is 16 residues. Germline CDR1 reads SGHTA; CDR2 reads FQGNSA. In DNA, the CDR3 is TGTGCCAGCAGCCCGGGGGTAGCGGGAGAAACCGGGGAGCTGTTTTTT. Its protein is CASSPGVAGETGELFF.

This chain uses TRBV7-3 with TRBJ2-2, with 9 nucleotides matching TRBD1. Germline values: CDR1 SGHTA, CDR2 FQGTGA. The J segment lost 5 bases and the V segment lost 5 bases, leaving 12 bases of the junction unmatched. CDR3 length equals 17 residues. The CDR3 nucleotides are TGTGCCAGCAGCCCAACCCCACCGGGACAGGGAACCGGGGAGCTGTTTTTT. It is translated as CASSPTPPGQGTGELFF. The whole variable domain, remainder taken from reference TRBV7-3 and TRBJ2-2, is GAGVSQTPSNKVTEKGKYVELRCDPISGHTALYWYRQSLGQGPEFLIYFQGTGAADDSGLPNDRFFAVRPEGSVSTLKIQRTERGDSAVYLCASSPTPPGQGTGELFFGEGSRLTVL.

The genes are TRBV29-1 and TRBJ2-2, with 8 nucleotides matching TRBD1. In germline, CDR1 is SQVTM, CDR2 ANQGSEA. The length of the CDR3 is 14 residues. V trimming: 5 bases; J trimming: 3 bases; junction bases outside the gene matches: 5. CDR3 bases: TGCAGCGTTAGGACAGGGCTCTACACCGGGGAGCTGTTTTTT. Protein product: CSVRTGLYTGELFF.

The chain employs TRBV3-1 (or the pseudogene TRBV3-2) and TRBJ2-5; possibly TRBD2 for D (5 bases). The CDR3 contains 14 residues. Germline V lookup: CDR1 LGHDT, CDR2 YNNKEL (reference sequence). V lost 1 base and J lost 2, with 8 bases in between. The CDR3 nucleotides read TGTGCCAGCAGCCAAGCAGAGCGGCAAGAGACCCAGTACTTC. It yields the protein CASSQAERQETQYF.

In nucleotides, the CDR3 is TGTGCCAGCAGCCTAGGTTTCGGGGGGAACAATGAGCAGTTCTTC. This gives the protein CASSLGFGGNNEQFF. V usage is TRBV5-5 and J usage is TRBJ2-1, with TRBD2 identical over 7 bases. The CDR3 is 15 residues long. CDR1 is SGHKS and CDR2 is YYEKEE in the germline V gene (reference sequence). The V segment lost 4 bases and the J segment 5 bases; nucleotides outside the gene matches: 9.

This clone was recorded once. The V call is TRBV11-1, the J call TRBJ2-1; 7 bases align to TRBD2. This CDR3 comprises 14 residues. Germline values: CDR1 SGHAT, CDR2 FQDESV (reference sequence). Trimming cost V 6 bases and J 0 bases; bases outside gene matches: 2. CDR3: CASRGDYSYNEQFF. The DNA for the CDR3 is TGTGCCAGCAGAGGGGACTACTCCTACAATGAGCAGTTCTTC.

The rearrangement links TRBV4-1 to TRBJ1-5; D not certain. V lost 2 bases to trimming and J lost 0 bases, with 11 bases between them. From germline, CDR1 is MGHRA and CDR2 YSYEKL. This CDR3 is built from 16 residues. The CDR3 bases are TGCGCCAGCAGCCAACTTTCGACTCCTAGCAATCAGCCCCAGCATTTT. Translated: CASSQLSTPSNQPQHF.

The rearrangement uses TRBV28 and TRBJ1-5, with a tentative D call TRBD1 (5 bases). The V end lost 3 bases, the J end lost 7 bases, and 16 bases lay between the germline ends. CDR1 is MDHEN, CDR2 SYDVKM, per germline. The CDR3 length is 15 residues. CDR3 coding DNA: TGTGCCAGCAGTTTTAGACAGTCTATCCCACAGCCCCAGCATTTT. This sequence encodes CASSFRQSIPQPQHF.

The V and J genes are TRBV30 and TRBJ2-7, with D perhaps matching TRBD2 (7 bases). This CDR3 is 12 amino acids long. Germline values: CDR1 GTSNPN, CDR2 SVGIG (reference sequence). V lost 4 bases and J lost 7, with 14 bases in between. In DNA, the CDR3 is TGTGCCTGGAATCGGGGGGCTCGGGAGCAGTACTTC. The encoded protein is CAWNRGAREQYF. The full variable domain, its missing parts supplied by reference TRBV30 and TRBJ2-7, is SQTIHQWPATLVQPVGSPLSLECTVEGTSNPNLYWYRQAAGRGLQLLFYSVGIGQISSEVPQNLSASRPQDRQFILSSKKLLLSDSGFYLCAWNRGAREQYFGPGTRLTVT.

The chain has TRBV4-2 and TRBJ2-7; possibly TRBD1 for D (6 bases). Germline V gene lookup returns CDR1 LGHNA and CDR2 YNFKEQ. The V end lost 2 bases, the J end lost 2 bases, and 10 bases lay between the germline ends. The CDR3 is 14 amino acids. The CDR3 protein is CASSQFRGPYEQYF. The DNA of the CDR3 is TGTGCCAGCAGCCAATTCAGGGGCCCCTACGAGCAGTACTTC.

The CDR3 sequence: CASSGGGETQYF. DNA for the CDR3: TGTGCCAGCAGTGGCGGGGGCGAGACCCAGTACTTC. The chain uses TRBV2 and TRBJ2-5; D possibly corresponds to TRBD2 (7 bases). CDR1 is SNHLY and CDR2 is FYNNEI in the germline V gene. The V gene lost 4 bases and the J gene lost 5 bases, with 8 bases spanning the gap. CDR3 size: 12 residues.

This chain connects TRBV11-2 to TRBJ2-1; D is possibly TRBD2 (6 bases). In germline, CDR1 is SGHAT, CDR2 FQNNGV. The CDR3 covers 15 residues. V was cut by 3 bases and J by 3 bases, with 12 bases left in between. CDR3 residues: CASSFFGGLYNEQFF. The CDR3 DNA reads as TGTGCCAGCAGCTTTTTCGGAGGGCTCTACAATGAGCAGTTCTTC.

In this sample, this clone turned up once. The CDR3 nucleotides read TGTGCCAGCAGCGTAGGGGGGGGTAGCTATGGCTACACCTTC. Translated: CASSVGGGSYGYTF. The chain uses TRBV9 and TRBJ1-2; TRBD1 is a possible D gene (5 bases). The ends were cut back, 0 bases at V and 4 bases at J, with 10 bases in the middle. The CDR3 totals 14 residues. Germline values: CDR1 SGDLS, CDR2 YYNGEE.

This chain connects TRBV9 to TRBJ2-2; 9 bases map to TRBD2. This CDR3 region has 14 residues. Germline V gene data show CDR1 as SGDLS and CDR2 as YYNGEE. The J segment lost 2 bases and the V segment lost 5 bases, leaving 1 base of the junction unmatched. The CDR3 DNA sequence: TGTGCCAGCAGGGGACTAGCTAACACCGGGGAGCTGTTTTTT. Residues: CASRGLANTGELFF. Looking up the rest from reference TRBV9 and TRBJ2-2 gives the full variable domain: DSGVTQTPKHLITATGQRVTLRCSPRSGDLSVYWYQQSLDQGLQFLIQYYNGEERAKGNILERFSAQQFPDLHSELNLSSLELGDSALYFCASRGLANTGELFFGEGSRLTVL.

The rearrangement joins TRBV19 to TRBJ2-3, with a tentative D call TRBD1 (6 bases). The V gene lost 5 bases and the J gene lost 6 bases, with 15 bases spanning the gap. Germline loops: CDR1 LNHDA, CDR2 SQIVND (reference sequence). The CDR3 spans 14 residues. CDR3: CASSSQAQGDTQYF. DNA for the CDR3: TGTGCCAGTAGTTCACAGGCCCAGGGGGATACGCAGTATTTT.

This chain links TRBV19 with TRBJ1-5; a possible D gene is TRBD1 (6 bases). In germline, CDR1 is LNHDA, CDR2 SQIVND (reference sequence). The CDR3 covers 14 residues. The ends were cut back, 6 bases at V and 4 bases at J, with 13 bases in the middle. This CDR3 reads CASRAGGPNQPQHF. The CDR3 DNA is TGTGCCAGTAGAGCGGGGGGGCCTAATCAGCCCCAGCATTTT.

CDR3 nucleotides: TGTGCCAGCAGTTTTCGCAGTTACTCCTACGAGCAGTACTTC. Protein product: CASSFRSYSYEQYF. The chain links TRBV27 to TRBJ2-7; no firm D call. The CDR3 runs to 14 residues. Per germline, CDR1 MNHEY and CDR2 SMNVEV (reference sequence). V lost 3 bases and J 0 bases, leaving 9 bases between the germline ends.

The J gene is TRBJ2-6, the V gene TRBV7-6; D call uncertain. Germline V gives CDR1 SGHVS, CDR2 FNYEAQ. V was pared by 5 bases and J by 0 bases, with 14 bases between. The CDR3 is 17 amino acids. DNA of the CDR3: TGTGCCAGCAGCCCCCACGTGGGCAGCTCTGGGGCCAACGTCCTGACTTTC. Residues: CASSPHVGSSGANVLTF. The full variable domain, in which reference TRBV7-6 and TRBJ2-6 provide the parts outside the CDR3, is GAGVSQSPRYKVTKRGQDVALRCDPISGHVSLYWYRQALGQGPEFLTYFNYEAQQDKSGLPNDRFSAERPEGSISTLTIQRTEQRDSAMYRCASSPHVGSSGANVLTFGAGSRLTVL.

The rearrangement joins TRBV6-4 to TRBJ2-7; 10 positions match TRBD1. V lost 2 bases to trimming and J lost 6 bases; unmatched junction nucleotides: 10. Germline values: CDR1 MRHNA, CDR2 SNTAGT. The CDR3 consists of 16 residues. CDR3 in DNA: TGTGCCAGCAGTGACGATCTGGGACAGGGGACAGCCGAGCAGTACTTC. Residues: CASSDDLGQGTAEQYF.

This sequence joins TRBV27 and TRBJ2-1, with 12 positions matching TRBD2. V lost 6 bases to trimming and J lost 4 bases; unmatched junction nucleotides: 4. The CDR3 extends over 15 amino acids. The germline V gene encodes CDR1 MNHEY and CDR2 SMNVEV (reference sequence). The DNA for the CDR3 is TGTGCCAGCAGCCGCCTAGCGGGAGGGTACAATGAGCAGTTCTTC. Translation gives CASSRLAGGYNEQFF.

The V gene is TRBV14, the J gene TRBJ2-7, with D hard to call. The CDR3 runs 12 residues. V lost 1 base and J 5 bases, leaving 6 bases between the germline ends. Germline loops: CDR1 SGHDN, CDR2 FVKESK. The CDR3 region is CASSQVPNEQYF. The DNA for the CDR3 is TGTGCCAGCAGCCAAGTCCCCAACGAGCAGTACTTC.

The CDR3 DNA reads as TGTGCCAGCAGCTTGGCCTATGGTCTAGCGGGAGGTGTAGGAGAGACCCAGTACTTC. Translation: CASSLAYGLAGGVGETQYF. This chain uses TRBV5-4 with TRBJ2-5; 11 positions agree with TRBD2. The CDR3 is made up of 19 amino acids. CDR1 and CDR2 from the germline V gene are SGHNT and YYREEE (reference sequence). The J segment lost 4 bases and the V segment lost 0 bases, leaving 14 bases of the junction unmatched.

This sequence joins TRBV27 and TRBJ2-6, with 9 bases lining up with TRBD1. V trimming: 5 bases; J trimming: 2 bases; junction bases outside the gene matches: 4. CDR1 and CDR2 (germline): MNHEY, SMNVEV (reference sequence). This CDR3 has 16 amino acids. CDR3 DNA: TGTGCCAGCAGTCCCCGGGACAGGGCTGGGGCCAACGTCCTGACTTTC. The encoded protein is CASSPRDRAGANVLTF.

This chain connects TRBV10-1 to TRBJ2-3; TRBD1 agrees at 10 bases. Germline loops: CDR1 WNHNN, CDR2 SYGVQD (reference sequence). CDR3 length: 14 amino acids. The V gene end was trimmed by 9 bases and the J gene end by 3 bases; junction bases not matched to a gene: 6. CDR3 sequence: CARSRDRGTDTQYF. The CDR3 DNA follows: TGCGCCAGAAGCCGGGACAGGGGAACAGATACGCAGTATTTT.

V and J are TRBV28 and TRBJ1-5, with a possible D match to TRBD1 (5 bases). Germline CDR1 and CDR2: MDHEN and SYDVKM. Trimming took off 7 bases at V and 0 bases at J, with 10 bases between the two ends. The CDR3 is 14 amino acids. The CDR3 region has the DNA TGTGCCAGCACTCGGGGGTTTAGCAATCAGCCCCAGCATTTT. It codes for CASTRGFSNQPQHF.

V and J are TRBV27 and TRBJ1-4, with D perhaps TRBD1 (5 bases). Trimming removed 5 bases at V and 8 bases at J, with 18 bases between. The CDR3 runs 15 residues. Germline lookup yields CDR1 MNHEY and CDR2 SMNVEV (reference sequence). For the CDR3, the DNA is TGTGCCAGCAGTCCAAAGTGGGGGGTCGGGGAAAAACTGTTTTTT. Its protein is CASSPKWGVGEKLFF. Drawing the rest from reference TRBV27 and TRBJ1-4, the complete variable domain is EAQVTQNPRYLITVTGKKLTVTCSQNMNHEYMSWYRQDPGLGLRQIYYSMNVEVTDKGDVPEGYKVSRKEKRNFPLILESPSPNQTSLYFCASSPKWGVGEKLFFGSGTQLSVL.

The chain links TRBV9 to TRBJ2-2; 8 positions match TRBD1. The germline V gene has CDR1 SGDLS and CDR2 YYNGEE. Unmatched junction bases numbered 9, after V lost 4 bases and J lost 1 base. The CDR3 is 17 amino acids. The CDR3 DNA reads as TGTGCCAGCAGCCCCCGACAGGGGTTCATGAACACCGGGGAGCTGTTTTTT. Encoded protein: CASSPRQGFMNTGELFF. The variable domain in full, with the rest retrieved from reference TRBV9 and TRBJ2-2, is DSGVTQTPKHLITATGQRVTLRCSPRSGDLSVYWYQQSLDQGLQFLIQYYNGEERAKGNILERFSAQQFPDLHSELNLSSLELGDSALYFCASSPRQGFMNTGELFFGEGSRLTVL.

The rearrangement joins TRBV15 to TRBJ1-6; 7 bases fit TRBD1. Germline V CDR1 and CDR2: LNHNV, YYDKDF (reference sequence). V was pared by 9 bases and J by 7 bases, with 9 bases of the junction left unmatched. The CDR3 has 14 residues. The CDR3 protein is CATRQGSVNSPLHF. CDR3 DNA sequence: TGTGCCACTAGACAGGGAAGCGTGAATTCACCCCTCCACTTT. Based on the CDR3 plus reference TRBV15 and TRBJ1-6, the full variable domain is DAMVIQNPRYQVTQFGKPVTLSCSQTLNHNVMYWYQQKSSQAPKLLFHYYDKDFNNEADTPDNFQSRRPNTSFCFLDIRSPGLGDTAMYLCATRQGSVNSPLHFGNGTRLTVT.

V and J are TRBV28 and TRBJ1-5, with D perhaps TRBD1 (6 bases). V lost 2 bases and J 4 bases, leaving 12 bases between the germline ends. The germline gives CDR1 MDHEN, CDR2 SYDVKM. This CDR3 is 15 amino acids long. CDR3 loop: CASSLIRGWNQPQHF. DNA for the CDR3: TGTGCCAGCAGTTTAATCAGGGGTTGGAATCAGCCCCAGCATTTT.

V usage is TRBV19 and J usage is TRBJ2-1, with D maybe TRBD2 (5 bases). V shed 6 bases and J shed 8 bases, with 11 bases lying between them. CDR3 length equals 12 residues. Germline-derived CDR1 and CDR2 are LNHDA and SQIVND (reference sequence). This CDR3 reads CASRQDGDEQFF. In nucleotides, the CDR3 is TGTGCCAGTAGGCAGGACGGGGATGAGCAGTTCTTC.